The rows below give T cell receptor beta chains drawn from one sample of a study of blood T cell repertoires in COVID-19. Clones were sequenced by immunoSEQ multiplex PCR, and TCRdb holds only the in-frame ones, with some missing. The sample lists over 200,000 clones, over 75% occurring once. Material: PBMCs or T cells enriched from blood (not recorded which). These receptors were taken from a man between 35 and 55 years old who had recovered from COVID-19. Both conserved end residues are part of each CDR3.

v_gene	CDR3aa
TRBV30	CAWSTGTGGNTIYF
TRBV7-3	CASSPTGSNTGELFF
TRBV6-1	CASSEAPGSPQHF
TRBV15	CATSRTDRDNQPQHF
TRBV9	CASSGGTGAGNTQYF
TRBV25-1	CASSDPQTGGRHSPLHF
TRBV18	CASSPPTGETAEAFF
TRBV7-9	CASRPGTPGRETQYF
TRBV2	CASSLGGNTEAFF
TRBV27	CASRKQGAVTEAFF
TRBV18	CASSPGGRETQYF
TRBV7-8	CASSLMGGGTEAFF
TRBV7-8	CASSLEGLSSYNEQFF
TRBV10-2	CASSESWISGTLSYNEQFF
TRBV29-1	CSVPGTSGSGNEQFF
TRBV6-6	CASSLRSGQGTYNEQFF
TRBV5-6	CASSPGLGFGQPQHF
TRBV12-5	CASGSPPTGGSGNTIYF
TRBV15	CATSRDWGQGPIEAFF
TRBV24-1	CATSDLTLTGELFF
TRBV20-1	CSAWTGGEQYF
TRBV7-3	CASSLDSYNEQFF
TRBV6-1	CASSEAGQDYLGEQYF
TRBV5-1	CASTNSQTGHTEAFF
TRBV29-1	CSVGTGWDQPQHF
TRBV24-1	CATGQTHNEQFF
TRBV7-8	CASSIGEHQPQHF